The 17 T cell receptor beta chains listed next were all sequenced from one sample in a study of T cell responses to AZD1222 COVID-19 vaccine. This table comes from immunoSEQ multiplex PCR, and its TCRdb copy is limited to in-frame clones, with some not included. This sample has about 140,000 clones, with around 90% found just once. Sample: peripheral blood, taken 28 days after the second AZD1222 dose. Source of these receptors: an adult who received the AZD1222 COVID-19 vaccine.

The chain is built from TRBV12-5 and TRBJ2-7; D gene uncertain. Germline V gene sequence: CDR1 LGHNT, CDR2 FRNRAP. CDR3 length equals 16 residues. V was trimmed by 0 bases and J by 3 bases, leaving 15 bases between them. The CDR3 here is CASGLVLGLGIYEQYF. Here the CDR3 DNA reads TGTGCTAGTGGTTTGGTACTGGGGTTGGGGATCTACGAGCAGTACTTC.

The rearrangement uses TRBV4-1 and TRBJ2-7; 13 bases fit TRBD2. Trimming took 2 bases from V and 5 from J; bases not matched to a gene: 9. CDR1 is MGHRA, CDR2 YSYEKL, per germline. CDR3 length: 17 residues. The CDR3 sequence: CASSQPPLAGGLNEQYF. The CDR3, as DNA: TGCGCCAGCAGCCAACCCCCACTAGCGGGAGGGCTTAACGAGCAGTACTTC.

The chain has TRBV7-8 and TRBJ1-6; weak D call: TRBD1 (6 bases). The CDR3 is 15 residues long. V lost 7 bases and J 6 bases, leaving 16 bases between the germline ends. Germline CDR1 SGHVS, CDR2 FQNEAQ. The CDR3 sequence is CASNTGTSSNSPLHF. The CDR3 nucleotides are TGTGCCAGCAACACAGGGACTTCGAGTAATTCACCCCTCCACTTT.

The CDR3 loop is CASSYAVRNQPQHF. In DNA, the CDR3 is TGTGCCAGCAGTTACGCCGTACGCAATCAGCCCCAGCATTTT. This chain connects TRBV6-6 to TRBJ1-5; D is uncertain. Germline assignment: CDR1 MNHNY and CDR2 SVGAGI (reference sequence). The CDR3 runs to 14 residues. Trimming removed 2 bases from V and 2 bases from J, with 7 bases in between.

V usage is TRBV6-5 and J usage is TRBJ1-1, with D uncertain. Germline values: CDR1 MNHEY, CDR2 SVGAGI. Trimming cost V 7 bases and J 0 bases, with 12 bases left between them. The CDR3 spans 14 residues. The CDR3: CASKSNIMNTEAFF. The CDR3 DNA is TGTGCCAGCAAAAGCAACATAATGAACACTGAAGCTTTCTTT.

J is TRBJ2-5 and V is TRBV6-2 or TRBV6-3; the D is unclear. Between the trimmed V and J ends, which lost 2 bases and 1 base, there was a span of 8 bases. This CDR3 is built from 14 residues. Germline CDR1 and CDR2: MNHEY and SVGEGT. Here the CDR3 reads CASSYGRVQETQYF. The CDR3 DNA is TGTGCCAGCAGTTACGGCCGGGTCCAAGAGACCCAGTACTTC.

The chain joins TRBV11-2 to TRBJ2-7, with 7 bases lining up with TRBD1. V trimming: 4 bases; J trimming: 4 bases; junction bases outside the gene matches: 10. The germline V gene encodes CDR1 SGHAT and CDR2 FQNNGV. This CDR3 spans 15 amino acids. CDR3 amino acids: CASSSTWDRLYEQYF. The CDR3 DNA reads as TGTGCCAGCAGCTCGACTTGGGACAGACTTTACGAGCAGTACTTC.

V and J are TRBV28 and TRBJ1-4; 10 bases fit TRBD1. J gave up 1 base and V 5 bases, and 7 bases lay outside the gene matches. The length of the CDR3 is 17 residues. CDR1 and CDR2 from the germline V gene are MDHEN and SYDVKM. The CDR3 coding sequence is TGTGCCAGCAGTGGCCCGGGACAGGGGAAAACTAATGAAAAACTGTTTTTT. Translated, it gives CASSGPGQGKTNEKLFF.

The CDR3 here is CASSKRDRGDYEQYF. Here the CDR3 DNA reads TGTGCCAGCAGCAAACGGGACAGGGGGGACTACGAGCAGTACTTC. The chain couples TRBV5-4 to TRBJ2-7; 11 bases line up with TRBD1. V lost 4 bases to trimming and J lost 3 bases; unmatched junction nucleotides: 6. Germline V gives CDR1 SGHNT, CDR2 YYREEE (reference sequence). The CDR3 has 15 amino acids.

The CDR3 is CASSFSDTQYF. In nucleotides, the CDR3 is TGTGCCAGCAGCTTCTCGGATACGCAGTATTTT. The V gene is TRBV7-2, the J gene TRBJ2-3; D is unresolved. Germline values: CDR1 SGHTA, CDR2 FQGNSA. V lost 3 bases and J 6 bases, leaving 4 bases between the germline ends. The CDR3 runs 11 residues.

This chain uses TRBV7-8 with TRBJ1-2; D gene uncertain. Trimming took off 5 bases at V and 2 bases at J, with 6 bases between the two ends. CDR1 and CDR2 (germline): SGHVS, FQNEAQ. The CDR3 has 12 residues. CDR3 nucleotide sequence: TGTGCCAGCAGCCGGCTCAACTATGGCTACACCTTC. Translated, it gives CASSRLNYGYTF.

This rearrangement joins TRBV5-1 to TRBJ1-1, with 9 nucleotides matching TRBD1. This CDR3 is built from 14 residues. V lost 3 bases and J lost 0; bases outside the gene matches: 0. Germline V gene data show CDR1 as SGHRS and CDR2 as YFSETQ. In DNA, the CDR3 is TGCGCCAGCAGCTGGGACAGGGTGAACACTGAAGCTTTCTTT. This sequence encodes CASSWDRVNTEAFF.

This clone was detected only once. The chain joins TRBV6-5 to TRBJ1-1, with a possible D match to TRBD1 (5 bases). The V gene lost 5 bases and the J gene lost 4 bases, with 11 bases spanning the gap. The germline V gene encodes CDR1 MNHEY and CDR2 SVGAGI. CDR3 length: 13 residues. CDR3 region: CASSPHRGTEAFF. CDR3 nucleotides: TGTGCCAGCAGTCCTCATAGGGGCACTGAAGCTTTCTTT.

This chain uses TRBV9 with TRBJ2-2; tentatively, D is TRBD2 (6 bases). The V and J ends lost 2 bases and 0 bases respectively, with 14 bases between them. The CDR3 totals 17 residues. CDR1 and CDR2 (germline): SGDLS, YYNGEE. CDR3 region: CASSVTRGSPNTGELFF. In nucleotides, the CDR3 is TGTGCCAGCAGCGTGACTCGGGGGTCTCCGAACACCGGGGAGCTGTTTTTT. Full variable domain (rest looked up from reference TRBV9 and TRBJ2-2): DSGVTQTPKHLITATGQRVTLRCSPRSGDLSVYWYQQSLDQGLQFLIQYYNGEERAKGNILERFSAQQFPDLHSELNLSSLELGDSALYFCASSVTRGSPNTGELFFGEGSRLTVL.

This clone was detected only a few times. The gene calls are TRBV5-1 and TRBJ2-7; D gene unclear. The CDR3 has 14 residues. V lost 2 bases, J lost 1 base, and 10 bases lay in between. Germline lookup yields CDR1 SGHRS and CDR2 YFSETQ. The CDR3 protein is CASSFGQASYEQYF. In nucleotides, the CDR3 is TGCGCCAGCAGCTTCGGCCAGGCTTCCTACGAGCAGTACTTC.

Details on this clone: The germline gene is not matched at one end of the junction; a read error may be the cause. In DNA form, the CDR3 reads TGTGCCAGCAGCTGCGATCACTCTGAGGCTTTCTTT. Encoded protein: CASSCDHSEAFF. The V call is TRBV6-5, the J call TRBJ1-1; D remains ambiguous. The length of the CDR3 is 12 residues. From germline, CDR1 is MNHEY and CDR2 SVGAGI.

The J gene is TRBJ1-4, the V gene TRBV19, with 8 bases matching TRBD1. The CDR3 has 15 amino acids. Germline loops: CDR1 LNHDA, CDR2 SQIVND (reference sequence). V dropped 6 bases and J dropped 4; count of bases not matched to a gene: 7. The CDR3 nucleotides are TGTGCCAGTAGACCGGACAGGGCGAATAATGAAAAACTGTTTTTT. Its protein product is CASRPDRANNEKLFF.